This TCR beta chain was captured in a study of shared clonotypes between healthy human individuals. Regarding this clone: The same CDR3 arises from other DNA sequences in this sample as well.

Naive CD8 cells comprised CD45RO-negative, CCR7-positively selected cells, excluding terminally differentiated effector memory CD45RA+ cells. The protocol was immunoSEQ multiplex PCR, while the TCRdb copy is restricted to in-frame clones and leaves out a portion. This sample has some 2,100,000 clones, with around 93% found just once. V shed 0 bases and J shed 1 base, with 13 bases lying between them. The length of the CDR3 is 16 residues. The germline CDR1 and CDR2 sequences are MNHEY and SMNVEV (reference sequence). The receptor's source is a man younger than 30 in good health. Some clones in this sample may be carry-over from other donors' samples. The chain carries TRBV27 and TRBJ2-7; no definite D call. Sequencing was performed on naive CD8+ T cells from PBMCs. The CDR3 DNA reads as TGTGCCAGCAGTTTATCGGGCGGCTCGTTTTCCTACGAGCAGTACTTC. Its protein product is CASSLSGGSFSYEQYF.